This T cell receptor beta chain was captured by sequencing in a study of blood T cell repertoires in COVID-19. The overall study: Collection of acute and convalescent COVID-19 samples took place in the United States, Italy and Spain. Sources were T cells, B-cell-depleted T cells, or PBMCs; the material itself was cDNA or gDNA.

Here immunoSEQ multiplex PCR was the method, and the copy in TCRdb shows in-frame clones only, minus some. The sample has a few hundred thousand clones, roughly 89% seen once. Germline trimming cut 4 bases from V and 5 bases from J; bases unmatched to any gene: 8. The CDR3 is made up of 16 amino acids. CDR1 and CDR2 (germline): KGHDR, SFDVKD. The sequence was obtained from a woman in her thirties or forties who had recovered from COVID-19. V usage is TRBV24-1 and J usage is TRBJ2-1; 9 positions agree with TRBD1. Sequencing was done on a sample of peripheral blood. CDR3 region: CATSDPRDRDDNEQFF. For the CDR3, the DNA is TGTGCCACCAGTGACCCGAGGGACAGGGACGACAATGAGCAGTTCTTC.